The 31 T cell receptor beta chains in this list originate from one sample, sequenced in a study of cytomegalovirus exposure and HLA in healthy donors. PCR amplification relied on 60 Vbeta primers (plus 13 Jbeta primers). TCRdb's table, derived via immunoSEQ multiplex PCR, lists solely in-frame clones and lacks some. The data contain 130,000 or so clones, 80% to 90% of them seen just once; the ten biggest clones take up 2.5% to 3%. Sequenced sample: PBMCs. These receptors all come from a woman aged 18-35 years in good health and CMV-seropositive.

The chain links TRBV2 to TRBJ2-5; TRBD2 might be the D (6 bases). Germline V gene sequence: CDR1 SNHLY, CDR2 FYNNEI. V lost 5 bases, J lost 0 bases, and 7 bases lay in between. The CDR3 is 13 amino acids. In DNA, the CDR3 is TGTGCCAGCAGTCGGGGGAACCAAGAGACCCAGTACTTC. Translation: CASSRGNQETQYF.

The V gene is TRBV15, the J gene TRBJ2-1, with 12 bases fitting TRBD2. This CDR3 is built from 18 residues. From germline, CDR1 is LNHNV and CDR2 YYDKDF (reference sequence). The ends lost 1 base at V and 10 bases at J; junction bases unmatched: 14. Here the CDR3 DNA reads TGTGCCACCAGCAGAGGGCCTTTGTCTAGCGGGGGGGCCTGGGAGCAGTTCTTC. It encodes CATSRGPLSSGGAWEQFF.

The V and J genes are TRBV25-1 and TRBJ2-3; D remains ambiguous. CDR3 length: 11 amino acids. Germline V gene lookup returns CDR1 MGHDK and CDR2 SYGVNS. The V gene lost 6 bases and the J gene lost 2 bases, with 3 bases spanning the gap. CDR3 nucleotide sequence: TGTGCCAGCAGCTACACAGATACGCAGTATTTT. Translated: CASSYTDTQYF.

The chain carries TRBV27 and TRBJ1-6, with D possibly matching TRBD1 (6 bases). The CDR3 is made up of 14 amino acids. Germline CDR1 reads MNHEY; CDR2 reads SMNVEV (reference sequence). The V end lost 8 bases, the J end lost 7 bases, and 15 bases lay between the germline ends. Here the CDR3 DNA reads TGTGCCAGCTGCCCGGCAGGGGAAAATTCACCCCTCCACTTT. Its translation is CASCPAGENSPLHF.

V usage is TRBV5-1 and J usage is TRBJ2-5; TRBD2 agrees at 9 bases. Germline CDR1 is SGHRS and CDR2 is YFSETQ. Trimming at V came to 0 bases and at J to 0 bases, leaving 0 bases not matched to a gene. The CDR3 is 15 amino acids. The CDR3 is CASSLGGGDQETQYF. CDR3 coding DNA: TGCGCCAGCAGCTTGGGCGGGGGGGACCAAGAGACCCAGTACTTC.

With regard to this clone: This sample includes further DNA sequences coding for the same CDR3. The CDR3 DNA reads as TGTGCCAGCAGCTCCGGGACGGGAGCCTACGAGCAGTACTTC. Its translation: CASSSGTGAYEQYF. The V and J genes are TRBV11-2 and TRBJ2-7; tentatively, D is TRBD2 (6 bases). Germline V gene lookup returns CDR1 SGHAT and CDR2 FQNNGV. CDR3 length equals 14 residues. Trimming removed 4 bases from V and 2 bases from J, with 12 bases in between.

The CDR3 spells CASSLVGGNSPLHF. The CDR3 region has the DNA TGCGCCAGCAGCTTGGTCGGGGGGAATTCACCCCTCCACTTT. The chain combines TRBV5-1 with TRBJ1-6; weak D call: TRBD1 (5 bases). Germline CDR1 and CDR2: SGHRS and YFSETQ. The length of the CDR3 is 14 residues. Trimming pared 0 bases from V and 7 bases from J, leaving 8 bases between. Supplemented by reference TRBV5-1 and TRBJ1-6, the full variable domain reads KAGVTQTPRYLIKTRGQQVTLSCSPISGHRSVSWYQQTPGQGLQFLFEYFSETQRNKGNFPGRFSGRQFSNSRSEMNVSTLELGDSALYLCASSLVGGNSPLHFGNGTRLTVT.

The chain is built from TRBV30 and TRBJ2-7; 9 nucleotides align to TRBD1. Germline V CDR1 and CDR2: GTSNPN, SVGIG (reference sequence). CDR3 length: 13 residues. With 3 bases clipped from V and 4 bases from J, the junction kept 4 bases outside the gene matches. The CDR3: CAWRDRGGYEQYF. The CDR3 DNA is TGTGCCTGGAGAGACAGGGGGGGTTACGAGCAGTACTTC.

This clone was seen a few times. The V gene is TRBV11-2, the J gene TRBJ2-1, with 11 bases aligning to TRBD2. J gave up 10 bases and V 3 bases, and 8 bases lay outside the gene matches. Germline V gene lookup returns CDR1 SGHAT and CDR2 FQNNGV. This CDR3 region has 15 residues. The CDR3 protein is CASSFGVAGGSEQFF. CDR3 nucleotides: TGTGCCAGCAGCTTCGGGGTAGCGGGGGGGTCAGAGCAGTTCTTC.

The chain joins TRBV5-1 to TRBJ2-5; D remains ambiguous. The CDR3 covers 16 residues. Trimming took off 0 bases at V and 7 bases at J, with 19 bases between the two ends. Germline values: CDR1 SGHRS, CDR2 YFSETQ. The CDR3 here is CASSLDPSGATMTQYF. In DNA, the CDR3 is TGCGCCAGCAGCTTGGATCCGTCGGGTGCCACCATGACCCAGTACTTC.

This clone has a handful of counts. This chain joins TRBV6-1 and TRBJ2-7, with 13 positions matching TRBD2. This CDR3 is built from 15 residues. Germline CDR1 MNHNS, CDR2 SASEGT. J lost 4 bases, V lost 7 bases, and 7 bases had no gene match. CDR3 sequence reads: CASTLLAGGRYEQYF. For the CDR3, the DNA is TGTGCCAGCACTCTACTAGCGGGGGGGAGGTACGAGCAGTACTTC.

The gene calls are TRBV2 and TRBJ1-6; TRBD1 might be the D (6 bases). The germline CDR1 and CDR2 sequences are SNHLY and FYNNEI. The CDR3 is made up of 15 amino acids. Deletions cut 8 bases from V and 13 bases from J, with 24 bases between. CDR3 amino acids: CASLFNRAPVSPLHF. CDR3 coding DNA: TGTGCCAGCCTTTTCAACAGGGCCCCCGTGTCCCCCCTCCACTTT.

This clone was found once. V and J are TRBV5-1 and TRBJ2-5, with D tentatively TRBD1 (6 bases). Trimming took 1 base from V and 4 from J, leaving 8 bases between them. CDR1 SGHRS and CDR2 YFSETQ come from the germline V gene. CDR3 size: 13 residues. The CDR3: CASSLLGGETQYF. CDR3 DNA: TGCGCCAGCAGCTTGTTAGGGGGAGAGACCCAGTACTTC.

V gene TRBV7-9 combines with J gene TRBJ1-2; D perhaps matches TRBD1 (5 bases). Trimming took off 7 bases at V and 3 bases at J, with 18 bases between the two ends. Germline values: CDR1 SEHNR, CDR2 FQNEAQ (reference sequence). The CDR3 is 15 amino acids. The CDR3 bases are TGTGCCAGCACCCCCGGCCTCAAAGGGGACTATGGCTACACCTTC. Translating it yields CASTPGLKGDYGYTF. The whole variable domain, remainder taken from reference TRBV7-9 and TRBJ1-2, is DTGVSQNPRHKITKRGQNVTFRCDPISEHNRLYWYRQTLGQGPEFLTYFQNEAQLEKSRLLSDRFSAERPKGSFSTLEIQRTEQGDSAMYLCASTPGLKGDYGYTFGSGTRLTVV.

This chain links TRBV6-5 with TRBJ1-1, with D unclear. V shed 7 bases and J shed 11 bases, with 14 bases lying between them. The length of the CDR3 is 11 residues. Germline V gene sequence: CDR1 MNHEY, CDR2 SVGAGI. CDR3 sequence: CASNSEGRAFF. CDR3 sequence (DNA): TGTGCCAGCAATTCTGAGGGTCGGGCTTTCTTT.

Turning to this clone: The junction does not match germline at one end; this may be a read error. The CDR3 spells CATSLTAGEPYNEQFF. The CDR3, as DNA: TGTGCCACCAGCCTAACGGCGGGGGAACCCTACAATGAGCAGTTCTTC. The chain uses TRBV7-8 and TRBJ2-1; the match to TRBD2 covers 7 bases. The CDR3 loop spans 16 amino acids. Per germline, CDR1 SGHVS and CDR2 FQNEAQ.

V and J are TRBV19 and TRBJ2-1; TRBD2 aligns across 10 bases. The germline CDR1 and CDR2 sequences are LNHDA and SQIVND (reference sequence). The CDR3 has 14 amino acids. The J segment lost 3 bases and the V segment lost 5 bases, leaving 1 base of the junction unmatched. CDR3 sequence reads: CASSRTSGYNEQFF. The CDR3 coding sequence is TGTGCCAGTAGTCGGACTAGCGGCTACAATGAGCAGTTCTTC.

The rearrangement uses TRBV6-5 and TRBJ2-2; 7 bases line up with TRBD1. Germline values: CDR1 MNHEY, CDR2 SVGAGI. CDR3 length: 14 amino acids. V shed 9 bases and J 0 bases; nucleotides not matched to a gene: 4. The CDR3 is CASRGQTNTGELFF. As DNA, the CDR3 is TGTGCCAGTAGGGGGCAGACGAACACCGGGGAGCTGTTTTTT.

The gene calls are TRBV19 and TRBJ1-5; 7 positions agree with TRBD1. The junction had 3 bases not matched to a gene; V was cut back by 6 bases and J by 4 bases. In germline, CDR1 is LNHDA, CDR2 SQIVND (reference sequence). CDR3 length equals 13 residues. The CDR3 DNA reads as TGTGCCAGTAGCCTGGACAGGAATCAGCCCCAGCATTTT. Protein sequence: CASSLDRNQPQHF.

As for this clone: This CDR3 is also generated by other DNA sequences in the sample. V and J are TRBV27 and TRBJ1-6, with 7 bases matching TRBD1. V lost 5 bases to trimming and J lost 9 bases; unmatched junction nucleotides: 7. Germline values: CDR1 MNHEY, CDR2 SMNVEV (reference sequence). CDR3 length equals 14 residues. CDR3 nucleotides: TGTGCCAGCAGTCTCCGGGACAGCGCTTCACCCCTCCACTTT. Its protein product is CASSLRDSASPLHF.

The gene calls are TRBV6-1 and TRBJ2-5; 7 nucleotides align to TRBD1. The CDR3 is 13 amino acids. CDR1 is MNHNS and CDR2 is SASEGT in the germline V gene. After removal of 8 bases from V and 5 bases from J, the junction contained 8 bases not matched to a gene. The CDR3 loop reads CASSRGPRETQYF. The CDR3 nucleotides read TGTGCCAGCTCGAGGGGGCCCCGGGAGACCCAGTACTTC.

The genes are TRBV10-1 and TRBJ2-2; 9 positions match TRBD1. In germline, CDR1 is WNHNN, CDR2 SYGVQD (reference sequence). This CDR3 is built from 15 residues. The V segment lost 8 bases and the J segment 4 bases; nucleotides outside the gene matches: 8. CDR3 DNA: TGCGCCAGCCAAGACAGGGGGACCGGCACCGGGGAGCTGTTTTTT. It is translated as CASQDRGTGTGELFF.

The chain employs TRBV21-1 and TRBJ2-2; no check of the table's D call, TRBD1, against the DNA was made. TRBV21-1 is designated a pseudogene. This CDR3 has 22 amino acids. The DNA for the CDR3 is TGTGCCAGCAGCAAAAAGTTGACCGGGACAGGGAGTCGTCTTCGGGGCACCGGGGAGCTGTTTTTT. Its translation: CASSKKLTGTGSRLRGTGELFF.

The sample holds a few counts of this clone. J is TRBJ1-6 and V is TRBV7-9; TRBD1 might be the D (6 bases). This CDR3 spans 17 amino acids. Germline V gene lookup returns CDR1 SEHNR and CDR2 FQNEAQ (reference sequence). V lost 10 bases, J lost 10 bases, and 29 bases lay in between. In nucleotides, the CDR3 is TGTGCCACCTCGATAACCCCGAGGGGGAAGGGAGACTCACCCCTCCACTTT. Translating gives CATSITPRGKGDSPLHF.

DNA of the CDR3: TGTGCCACGGGACAGGACCGCAATGAGCAGTTCTTC. This codes for CATGQDRNEQFF. V is TRBV27 and J is TRBJ2-1; TRBD1 matches 8 bases. CDR1 MNHEY and CDR2 SMNVEV come from the germline V gene (reference sequence). The trim removed 10 bases at V and 6 bases at J, leaving 5 bases unmatched. The CDR3 is made up of 12 amino acids.

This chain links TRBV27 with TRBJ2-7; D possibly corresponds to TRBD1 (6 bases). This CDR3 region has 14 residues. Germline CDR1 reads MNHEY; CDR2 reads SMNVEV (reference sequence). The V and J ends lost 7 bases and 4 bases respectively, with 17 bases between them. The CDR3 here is CASKGPRGGYEQYF. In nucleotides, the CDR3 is TGTGCCAGCAAGGGCCCCAGGGGTGGGTACGAGCAGTACTTC.

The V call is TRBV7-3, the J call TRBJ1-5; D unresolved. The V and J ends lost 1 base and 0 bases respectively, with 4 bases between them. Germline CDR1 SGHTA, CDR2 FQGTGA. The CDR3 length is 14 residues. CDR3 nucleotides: TGTGCCAGCAGCTTAAGAGGTAGCAATCAGCCCCAGCATTTT. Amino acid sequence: CASSLRGSNQPQHF.

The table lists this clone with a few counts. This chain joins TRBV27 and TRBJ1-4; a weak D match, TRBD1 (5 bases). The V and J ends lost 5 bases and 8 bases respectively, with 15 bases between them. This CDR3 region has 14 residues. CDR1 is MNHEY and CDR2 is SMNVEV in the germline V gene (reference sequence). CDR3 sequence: CASSPSLGGEKLFF. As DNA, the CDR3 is TGTGCCAGCAGTCCCTCCCTGGGGGGGGAAAAACTGTTTTTT.

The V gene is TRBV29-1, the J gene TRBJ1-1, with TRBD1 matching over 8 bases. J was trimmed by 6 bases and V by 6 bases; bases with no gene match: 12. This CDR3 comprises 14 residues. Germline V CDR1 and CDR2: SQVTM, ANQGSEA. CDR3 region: CSVYTADRAAEAFF. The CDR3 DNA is TGCAGCGTCTACACCGCGGACAGGGCGGCTGAAGCTTTCTTT.

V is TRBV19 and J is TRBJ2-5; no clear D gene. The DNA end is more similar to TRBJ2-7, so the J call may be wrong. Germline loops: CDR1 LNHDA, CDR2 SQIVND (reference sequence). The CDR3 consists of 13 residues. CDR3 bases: TGTGCCAGTAGTGCCGCAGACGGGTACGAGCAGTACTTC. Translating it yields CASSAADGYEQYF.

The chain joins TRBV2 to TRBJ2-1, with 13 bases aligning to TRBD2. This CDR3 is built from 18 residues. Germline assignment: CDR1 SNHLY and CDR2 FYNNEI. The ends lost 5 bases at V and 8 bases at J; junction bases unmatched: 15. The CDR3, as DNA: TGTGCCAGCAGTTCCTCCGGGACTAGCGGGACCCCCTTTGATGAGCAGTTCTTC. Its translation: CASSSSGTSGTPFDEQFF.